This T cell receptor beta chain was recorded in a study of blood T cell repertoires in COVID-19. All recovered Cohort 3 donors got two negative PCRs, got clearance, or saw symptom resolution. The CDR3 totals 15 residues. Germline CDR1 SEHNR, CDR2 FQNEAQ (reference sequence). V was clipped by 7 bases and J by 3 bases, with 13 bases between them. TCRdb's copy holds only in-frame clones and misses some; the assay was immunoSEQ multiplex PCR. The sample holds around 270,000 clones, roughly 88% seen once. The chain joins TRBV7-9 to TRBJ2-6, with D unclear. The clonotype was recovered from a woman under 40 who had recovered from COVID-19. The sequencing input was PBMCs or T cells enriched from blood (not recorded which). CDR3 protein: CASKPARLGANVLTF. CDR3 DNA sequence: TGTGCCAGCAAACCCGCCCGACTTGGGGCCAACGTCCTGACTTTC.